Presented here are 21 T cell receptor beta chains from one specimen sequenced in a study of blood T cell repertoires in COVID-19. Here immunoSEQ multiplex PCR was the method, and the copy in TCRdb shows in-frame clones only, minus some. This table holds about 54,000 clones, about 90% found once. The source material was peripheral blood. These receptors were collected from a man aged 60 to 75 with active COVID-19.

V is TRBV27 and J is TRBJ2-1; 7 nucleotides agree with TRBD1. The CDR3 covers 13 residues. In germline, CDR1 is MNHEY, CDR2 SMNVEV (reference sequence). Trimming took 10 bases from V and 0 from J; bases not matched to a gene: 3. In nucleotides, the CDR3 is TGTGCCATTGGGACAGCCTCCTACAATGAGCAGTTCTTC. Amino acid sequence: CAIGTASYNEQFF.

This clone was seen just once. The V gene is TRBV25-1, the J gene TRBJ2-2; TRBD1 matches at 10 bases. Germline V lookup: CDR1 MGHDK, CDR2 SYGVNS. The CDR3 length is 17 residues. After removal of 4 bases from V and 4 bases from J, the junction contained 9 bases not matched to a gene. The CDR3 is CASSGRPGQGITGELFF. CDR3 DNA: TGTGCCAGCAGTGGGCGACCGGGACAGGGGATCACCGGGGAGCTGTTTTTT.

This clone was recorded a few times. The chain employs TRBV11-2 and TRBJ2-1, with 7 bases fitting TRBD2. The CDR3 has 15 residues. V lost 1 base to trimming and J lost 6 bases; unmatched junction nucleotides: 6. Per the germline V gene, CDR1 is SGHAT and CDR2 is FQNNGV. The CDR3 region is CASSLVWPSGNEQFF. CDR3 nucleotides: TGTGCCAGCAGCTTAGTCTGGCCTAGCGGCAATGAGCAGTTCTTC.

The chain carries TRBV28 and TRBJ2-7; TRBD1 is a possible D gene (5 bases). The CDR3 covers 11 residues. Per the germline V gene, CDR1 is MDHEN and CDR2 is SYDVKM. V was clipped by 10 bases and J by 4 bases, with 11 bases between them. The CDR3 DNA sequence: TGTGCCATTCAGGGCTCGTACGAGCAGTACTTC. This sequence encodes CAIQGSYEQYF.

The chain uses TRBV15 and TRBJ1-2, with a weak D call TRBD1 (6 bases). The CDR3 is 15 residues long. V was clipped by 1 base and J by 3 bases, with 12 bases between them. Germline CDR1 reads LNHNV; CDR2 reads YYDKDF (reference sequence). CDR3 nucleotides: TGTGCCACCAGCAGAGGGGACACCGGCCACTATGGCTACACCTTC. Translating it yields CATSRGDTGHYGYTF.

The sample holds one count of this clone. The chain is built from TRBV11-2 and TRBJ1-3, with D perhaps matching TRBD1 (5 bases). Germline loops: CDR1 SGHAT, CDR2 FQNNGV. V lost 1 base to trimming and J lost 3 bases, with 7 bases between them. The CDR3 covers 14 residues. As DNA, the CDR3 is TGTGCCAGCAGCTTAGCGGGGGTTGGAAACACCATATATTTT. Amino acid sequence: CASSLAGVGNTIYF.

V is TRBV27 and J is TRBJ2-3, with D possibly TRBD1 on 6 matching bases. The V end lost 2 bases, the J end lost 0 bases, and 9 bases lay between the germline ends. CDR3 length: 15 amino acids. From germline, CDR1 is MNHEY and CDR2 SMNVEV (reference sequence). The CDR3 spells CASSLGQPSTDTQYF. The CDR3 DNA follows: TGTGCCAGCAGTTTAGGACAGCCAAGCACAGATACGCAGTATTTT.

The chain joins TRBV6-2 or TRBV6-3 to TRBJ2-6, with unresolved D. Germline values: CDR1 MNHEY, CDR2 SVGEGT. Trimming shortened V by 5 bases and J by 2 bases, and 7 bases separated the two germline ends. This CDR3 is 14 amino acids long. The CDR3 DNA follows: TGTGCCAGCAGTCCCTCGGCTGGGGCCAACGTCCTGACTTTC. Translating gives CASSPSAGANVLTF.

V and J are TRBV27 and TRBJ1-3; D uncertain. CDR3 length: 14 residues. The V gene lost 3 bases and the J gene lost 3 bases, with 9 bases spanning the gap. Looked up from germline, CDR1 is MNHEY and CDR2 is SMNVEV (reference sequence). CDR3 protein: CASSFGAFGNTIYF. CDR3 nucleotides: TGTGCCAGCAGTTTTGGAGCCTTTGGAAACACCATATATTTT.

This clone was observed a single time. DNA for the CDR3: TGTGCCAGCTCACCATCGCACGCGGTATACACAGATACGCAGTATTTT. It encodes CASSPSHAVYTDTQYF. The genes are TRBV18 and TRBJ2-3; no clear D gene. The V end lost 2 bases, the J end lost 2 bases, and 14 bases lay between the germline ends. The CDR3 length is 16 residues. The V gene's germline CDR1 is KGHSH and CDR2 LQKENI.

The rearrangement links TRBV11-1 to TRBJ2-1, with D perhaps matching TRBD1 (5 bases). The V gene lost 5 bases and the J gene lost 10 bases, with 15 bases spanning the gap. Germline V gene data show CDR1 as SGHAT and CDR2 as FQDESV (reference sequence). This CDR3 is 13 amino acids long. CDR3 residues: CASSPRPQGEQFF. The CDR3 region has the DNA TGTGCCAGCAGCCCCAGACCCCAGGGCGAGCAGTTCTTC.

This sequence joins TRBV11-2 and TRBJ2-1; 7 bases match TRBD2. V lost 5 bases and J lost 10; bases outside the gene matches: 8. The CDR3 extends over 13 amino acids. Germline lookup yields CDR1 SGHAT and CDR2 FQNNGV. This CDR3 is CASSLGPGGEQFF. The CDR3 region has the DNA TGTGCCAGCAGCCTCGGACCCGGGGGGGAGCAGTTCTTC.

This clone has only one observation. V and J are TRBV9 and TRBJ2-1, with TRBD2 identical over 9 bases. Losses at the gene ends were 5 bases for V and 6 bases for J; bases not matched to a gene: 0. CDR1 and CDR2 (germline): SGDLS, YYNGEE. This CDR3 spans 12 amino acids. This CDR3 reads CASSSGSNEQFF. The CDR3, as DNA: TGTGCCAGCAGTAGCGGGAGCAATGAGCAGTTCTTC.

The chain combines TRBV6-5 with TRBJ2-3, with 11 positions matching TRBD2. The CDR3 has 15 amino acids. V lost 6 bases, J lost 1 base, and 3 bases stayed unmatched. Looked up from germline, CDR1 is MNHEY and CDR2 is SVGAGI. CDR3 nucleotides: TGTGCCAGCAGGACTAGCGGGACCCGCACAGATACGCAGTATTTT. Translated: CASRTSGTRTDTQYF.

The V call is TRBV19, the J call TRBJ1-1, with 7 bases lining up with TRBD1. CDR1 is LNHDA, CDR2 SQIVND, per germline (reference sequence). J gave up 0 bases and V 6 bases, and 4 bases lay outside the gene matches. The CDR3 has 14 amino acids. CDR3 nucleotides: TGTGCCAGTAGAACAGGGGCCATGAACACTGAAGCTTTCTTT. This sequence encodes CASRTGAMNTEAFF.

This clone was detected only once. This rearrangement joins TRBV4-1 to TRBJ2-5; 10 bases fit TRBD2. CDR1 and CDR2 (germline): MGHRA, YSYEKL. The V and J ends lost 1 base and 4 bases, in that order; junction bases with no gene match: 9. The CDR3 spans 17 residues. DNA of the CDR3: TGCGCCAGCAGCCAAGGTCCTAGCGGGAGTATCGGAGAGACCCAGTACTTC. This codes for CASSQGPSGSIGETQYF.

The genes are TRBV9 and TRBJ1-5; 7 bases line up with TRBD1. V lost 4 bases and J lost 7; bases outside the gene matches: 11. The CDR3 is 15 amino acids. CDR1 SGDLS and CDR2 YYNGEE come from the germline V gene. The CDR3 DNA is TGTGCCAGCAGCCCAACGACAGGGTTCGCCCAGCCCCAGCATTTT. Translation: CASSPTTGFAQPQHF.

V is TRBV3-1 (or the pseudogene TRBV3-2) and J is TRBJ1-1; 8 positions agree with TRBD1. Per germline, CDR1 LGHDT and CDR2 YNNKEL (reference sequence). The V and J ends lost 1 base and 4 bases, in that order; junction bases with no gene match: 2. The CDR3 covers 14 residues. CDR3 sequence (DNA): TGTGCCAGCAGCCAAGGGACAGGGATCACTGAAGCTTTCTTT. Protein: CASSQGTGITEAFF.

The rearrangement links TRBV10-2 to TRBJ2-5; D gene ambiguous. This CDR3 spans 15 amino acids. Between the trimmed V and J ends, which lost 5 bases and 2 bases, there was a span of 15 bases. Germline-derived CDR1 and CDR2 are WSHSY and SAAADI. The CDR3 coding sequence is TGCGCCAGCAGTTCCGGTCCCTCCAATCAAGAGACCCAGTACTTC. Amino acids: CASSSGPSNQETQYF.

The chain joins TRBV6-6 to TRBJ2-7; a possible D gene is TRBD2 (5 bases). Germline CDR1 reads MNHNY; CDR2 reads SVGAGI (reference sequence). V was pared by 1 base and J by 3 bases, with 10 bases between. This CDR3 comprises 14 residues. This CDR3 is CASSYFRGFYEQYF. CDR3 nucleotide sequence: TGTGCCAGCAGTTACTTTCGGGGTTTCTACGAGCAGTACTTC.

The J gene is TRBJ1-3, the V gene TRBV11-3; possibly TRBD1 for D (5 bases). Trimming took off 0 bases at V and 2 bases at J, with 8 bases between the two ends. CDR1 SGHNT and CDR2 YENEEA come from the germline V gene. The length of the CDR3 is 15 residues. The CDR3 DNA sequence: TGTGCCAGCAGCTTAGATCGCAGGGCTGGAAACACCATATATTTT. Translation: CASSLDRRAGNTIYF.